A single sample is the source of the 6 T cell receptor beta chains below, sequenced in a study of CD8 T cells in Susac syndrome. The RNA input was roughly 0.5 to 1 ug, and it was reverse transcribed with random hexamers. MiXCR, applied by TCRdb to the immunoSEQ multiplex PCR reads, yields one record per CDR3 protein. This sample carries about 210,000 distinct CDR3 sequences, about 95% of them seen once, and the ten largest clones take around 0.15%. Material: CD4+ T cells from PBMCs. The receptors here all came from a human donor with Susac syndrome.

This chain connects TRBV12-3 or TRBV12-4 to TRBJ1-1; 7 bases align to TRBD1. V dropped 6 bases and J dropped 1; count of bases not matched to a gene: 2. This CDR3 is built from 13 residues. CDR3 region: CASSEGANTEAFF. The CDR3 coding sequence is TGTGCCAGCAGCGAGGGGGCGAACACTGAAGCTTTCTTT.

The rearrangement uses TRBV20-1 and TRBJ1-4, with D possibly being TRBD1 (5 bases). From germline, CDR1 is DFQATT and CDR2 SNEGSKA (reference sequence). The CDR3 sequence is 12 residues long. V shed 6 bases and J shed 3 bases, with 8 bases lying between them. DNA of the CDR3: TGCAGTGCGCAGGGACCTAATGAAAAACTGTTTTTT. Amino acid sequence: CSAQGPNEKLFF.

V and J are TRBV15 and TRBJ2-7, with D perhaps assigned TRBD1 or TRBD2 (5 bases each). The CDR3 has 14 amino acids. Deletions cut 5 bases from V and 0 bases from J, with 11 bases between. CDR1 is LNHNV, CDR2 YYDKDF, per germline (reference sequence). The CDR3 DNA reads TGTGCCACCAGCCGGCCAGGGAGCTCCTACGAGCAGTACTTC. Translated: CATSRPGSSYEQYF.

The CDR3 region has the DNA TGCAGTGCCCGGGGGACAGGGGAGTATGGCTACACCTTC. This codes for CSARGTGEYGYTF. The gene calls are TRBV20-1 and TRBJ1-2; 10 nucleotides line up with TRBD1. In germline, CDR1 is DFQATT, CDR2 SNEGSKA (reference sequence). The CDR3 sequence is 13 residues long. J lost 5 bases, V lost 6 bases, and 6 bases had no gene match.

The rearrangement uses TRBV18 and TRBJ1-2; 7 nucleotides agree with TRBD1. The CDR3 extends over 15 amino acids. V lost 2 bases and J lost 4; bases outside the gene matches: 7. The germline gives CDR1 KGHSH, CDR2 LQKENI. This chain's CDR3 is CASSPDAGTAYGYTF. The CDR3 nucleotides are TGTGCCAGCTCACCAGACGCCGGGACAGCCTATGGCTACACCTTC. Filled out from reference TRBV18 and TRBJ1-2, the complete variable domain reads NAGVMQNPRHLVRRRGQEARLRCSPMKGHSHVYWYRQLPEEGLKFMVYLQKENIIDESGMPKERFSAEFPKEGPSILRIQQVVRGDSAAYFCASSPDAGTAYGYTFGSGTRLTVV.

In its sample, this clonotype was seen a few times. CDR3 sequence reads: CASSVEGAEDQPQHF. The DNA for the CDR3 is TGTGCCAGCAGCGTAGAAGGGGCCGAGGATCAGCCCCAGCATTTT. The V gene is TRBV9, the J gene TRBJ1-5; weak D call: TRBD1 (5 bases). Germline lookup yields CDR1 SGDLS and CDR2 YYNGEE. This CDR3 region has 15 residues. V lost 0 bases and J 5 bases, leaving 12 bases between the germline ends.